Below are 2 T cell receptor beta chains sequenced from a single sample in a study of CD8+ T cells in alopecia areata. cDNA prepared by RNA extraction and subsequent reverse transcription served as the template for sequencing. Measured with immunoSEQ multiplex PCR; TCRdb has only the in-frame clones, and not every one. The sample has about 150,000 clones, 80% to 90% seen once; the top ten hold roughly 16%. Sequences were derived from CD8+ T cells sorted from blood, sampled at week 0. Receptor source: a human donor with alopecia areata.

The gene calls are TRBV5-1 and TRBJ2-7; TRBD1 agrees at 10 bases. Germline loops: CDR1 SGHRS, CDR2 YFSETQ. The CDR3 covers 14 residues. Trimming at V came to 4 bases and at J to 4 bases, leaving 5 bases not matched to a gene. The CDR3, as DNA: TGCGCCAGCAGCATTGGACAGGGGGTATACGAGCAGTACTTC. Its translation is CASSIGQGVYEQYF.

This chain uses TRBV29-1 with TRBJ1-1; D not certain. CDR1 is SQVTM and CDR2 is ANQGSEA in the germline V gene. The CDR3 is 11 amino acids. Deletions cut 3 bases from V and 7 bases from J, with 9 bases between. Here the CDR3 reads CSVEDGDEAFF. CDR3 DNA: TGCAGCGTTGAGGATGGGGATGAAGCTTTCTTT.